The rows below give T cell receptor beta chains drawn from one sample of a study of spatial heterogeneity in lung cancer. MiXCR, applied by TCRdb to the 5' RACE reads, yields one record per CDR3 protein. The table shows around 24,000 distinct CDR3 sequences, with over 6% occurring only once. The sample was PBMCs, taken at surgery. The receptors derive from a male donor with early-stage non-small cell lung cancer. CDR3s include the opening cysteine and the closing phenylalanine or tryptophan. D genes are given only for firm matches. The listing skips clone size in some rows; elsewhere it reads once, few, many or a size class.

CDR3	DNA	size	V	D	J
CASRIQGDQETQYF	TGTGCCAGCAGGATACAGGGGGACCAAGAGACCCAGTACTTC	many	TRBV28	TRBD1	TRBJ2-5
CASSRDRGSYEQYF	TGTGCCAGCAGTCGGGACAGGGGCTCCTACGAGCAGTACTTC	NA	TRBV6-2/TRBV6-3	TRBD1	TRBJ2-7
CASSPGQGASPLHF	TGTGCCAGCAGTCCGGGACAGGGGGCCTCACCCCTCCACTTT	many	TRBV5-4	TRBD1	TRBJ1-6
CASGTLMNTEAFF	TGTGCCAGCGGGACTCTGATGAACACTGAAGCTTTCTTT	many	TRBV7-2	NA	TRBJ1-1
CASSSQGHITDTQYF	TGTGCCAGCAGCTCCCAGGGACATATCACAGATACGCAGTATTTT	medium-sized	TRBV12-3/TRBV12-4	NA	TRBJ2-3
CASSRTGWDSYNEQFF	TGTGCCAGCAGCAGAACAGGGTGGGACTCCTACAATGAGCAGTTCTTC	many	TRBV28	NA	TRBJ2-1
CAWGPTGNTIYF	TGTGCCTGGGGACCGACAGGAAACACCATATATTTT	NA	TRBV30	NA	TRBJ1-3
CASSFGPSGSETQYF	TGTGCCAGCAGTTTTGGCCCTAGCGGGTCGGAGACCCAGTACTTC	NA	TRBV12-3/TRBV12-4	TRBD2	TRBJ2-5
CSASPRGTVNTEAFF	TGCAGTGCTAGCCCCCGGGGGACTGTGAACACTGAAGCTTTCTTT	NA	TRBV20-1	NA	TRBJ1-1
CASSPGTFTEAFF	TGTGCCAGCAGCCCCGGAACCTTCACTGAAGCTTTCTTT	few	TRBV28	NA	TRBJ1-1
CASIRTGGSDEQFF	TGTGCCAGCATTAGGACAGGGGGCAGCGATGAGCAGTTCTTC	few	TRBV6-5	TRBD1	TRBJ2-1
CASKGLETQYF	TGTGCCAGCAAAGGGTTGGAGACCCAGTACTTC	many	TRBV28	NA	TRBJ2-5
CASSVAGVNYNEQFF	TGTGCCAGCAGCGTGGCGGGAGTGAACTACAATGAGCAGTTCTTC	many	TRBV9	TRBD2	TRBJ2-1
CASSQGAGATEAFF	TGCGCCAGCAGCCAAGGGGCAGGGGCTACTGAAGCTTTCTTT	many	TRBV4-1	NA	TRBJ1-1
CASSWGSGNYNEQFF	TGTGCCAGCAGCTGGGGTTCCGGGAACTACAATGAGCAGTTCTTC	NA	TRBV5-6	NA	TRBJ2-1
CASSVYRANTEAFF	TGCGCCAGCAGCGTATACAGGGCGAACACTGAAGCTTTCTTT	many	TRBV5-1	NA	TRBJ1-1
CASSQDTETQYF	TGCGCCAGCAGCCAAGATACGGAGACCCAGTACTTC	many	TRBV4-1	NA	TRBJ2-5
CATSRDGSVRVETQYF	TGTGCCACCAGCAGAGATGGGAGCGTGAGGGTTGAGACCCAGTACTTC	many	TRBV15	NA	TRBJ2-5
CASSLGREAFF	TGTGCCAGCAGCTTAGGACGTGAAGCTTTCTTT	few	TRBV7-9	NA	TRBJ1-1
CSARDPGTYTDTQYF	TGCAGTGCTAGAGATCCCGGGACATACACAGATACGCAGTATTTT	many	TRBV20-1	NA	TRBJ2-3
CATSESGTGLSDTQYF	TGTGCCACCAGTGAGTCCGGGACCGGACTTTCTGATACGCAGTATTTT	NA	TRBV24-1	NA	TRBJ2-3
CAIRTGQGNTEAFF	TGTGCCATCAGGACGGGACAGGGCAACACTGAAGCTTTCTTT	few	TRBV10-3	TRBD1	TRBJ1-1
CASSFLQGAFEKLFF	TGTGCCAGCAGTTTTTTACAGGGGGCTTTTGAAAAACTGTTTTTT	many	TRBV28	TRBD1	TRBJ1-4
CSASWQQETQYF	TGCAGTGCTAGTTGGCAGCAAGAGACCCAGTACTTC	few	TRBV20-1	NA	TRBJ2-5
CASSLQGAGELFF	TGTGCCAGCAGTTTACAGGGGGCCGGGGAGCTGTTTTTT	few	TRBV7-6	TRBD1	TRBJ2-2
CASHGQGRDEQFF	TGTGCCAGCCACGGGCAGGGAAGGGATGAGCAGTTCTTC	many	TRBV11-2	NA	TRBJ2-1
CASSRGQSYGYTF	TGTGCCAGCAGTAGAGGACAGTCCTATGGCTACACCTTC	many	TRBV12-3/TRBV12-4	NA	TRBJ1-2
CASTTDWGREGYTF	TGTGCCAGCACCACCGACTGGGGGCGCGAGGGCTACACCTTC	NA	TRBV7-9	NA	TRBJ1-2
CSAKGELASETQYF	TGCAGTGCCAAGGGGGAACTGGCATCAGAGACCCAGTACTTC	NA	TRBV20-1	NA	TRBJ2-5
CASSPGGGTGIYEQYF	TGTGCCAGCAGCCCAGGAGGTGGGACAGGCATCTACGAGCAGTACTTC	medium-sized	TRBV7-9	TRBD1	TRBJ2-7
CASSSGQPQHF	TGTGCCAGCAGTTCTGGTCAGCCCCAGCATTTT	many	TRBV12-3/TRBV12-4	NA	TRBJ1-5
CSAVGGLAGRNEQFF	TGCAGCGCCGTGGGGGGACTAGCGGGACGGAATGAGCAGTTCTTC	many	TRBV29-1	TRBD2	TRBJ2-1
CASSSARASSYNEQFF	TGTGCCAGCAGCTCAGCTAGAGCGAGCTCCTACAATGAGCAGTTCTTC	many	TRBV7-6	NA	TRBJ2-1
CASSPTENIQYF	TGTGCCAGCAGCCCAACAGAAAACATTCAGTACTTC	NA	TRBV7-2	NA	TRBJ2-4
CASSFRDPRTYEQYF	TGCGCCAGCAGCTTCCGGGATCCTCGGACGTACGAGCAGTACTTC	NA	TRBV5-1	NA	TRBJ2-7
CSARDSGVNTGELFF	TGCAGTGCTAGAGATTCGGGGGTCAACACCGGGGAGCTGTTTTTT	medium-sized	TRBV20-1	NA	TRBJ2-2
CASSLFVESSYNEQFF	TGTGCCAGCAGTTTGTTTGTGGAAAGCTCCTACAATGAGCAGTTCTTC	NA	TRBV12-3/TRBV12-4	NA	TRBJ2-1
CASSLFGQTVLGVNTEAFF	TGTGCCAGCAGCTTATTTGGACAGACTGTCCTTGGTGTGAACACTGAAGCTTTCTTT	few	TRBV7-8	NA	TRBJ1-1
CASSQDYRPLGEAFF	TGTGCCAGCAGCCAAGACTACAGGCCACTAGGTGAAGCTTTCTTT	many	TRBV3-1	NA	TRBJ1-1
CASSHLRGREGLHEQFF	TGTGCCAGCAGCCACCTCCGTGGGCGGGAGGGCCTCCATGAGCAGTTCTTC	many	TRBV14	TRBD2	TRBJ2-1
CASSSSMNTEAFF	TGTGCCAGCAGTTCCAGCATGAACACTGAAGCTTTCTTT	NA	TRBV28	NA	TRBJ1-1
CASSKAIILTSGGHNEQFF	TGTGCCAGCAGCAAAGCGATTATCTTGACTAGCGGGGGTCATAATGAGCAGTTCTTC	NA	TRBV21-1	NA	TRBJ2-1
CASSPPDRVYEQYF	TGTGCCAGCAGTCCCCCGGACAGGGTCTACGAGCAGTACTTC	many	TRBV28	TRBD1	TRBJ2-7
CSARPGGTVDGYTF	TGCAGTGCTAGACCCGGAGGTACAGTAGATGGCTACACCTTC	NA	TRBV20-1	NA	TRBJ1-2
CSAVGLAGGRAYNEQFF	TGCAGCGCGGTTGGACTAGCGGGGGGGCGCGCCTACAATGAGCAGTTCTTC	medium-sized	TRBV29-1	TRBD2	TRBJ2-1
CSASQAEEAFF	TGCAGTGCTAGTCAGGCGGAAGAAGCTTTCTTT	many	TRBV20-1	NA	TRBJ1-1
CATQGGEVKRANVLTF	TGTGCCACCCAGGGGGGAGAGGTAAAGAGGGCCAACGTCCTGACTTTC	few	TRBV6-1	NA	TRBJ2-6
CASSSRTGGVAKNIQYF	TGTGCCAGCAGCTCCCGGACAGGGGGAGTAGCCAAAAACATTCAGTACTTC	many	TRBV7-2	TRBD1	TRBJ2-4
CASSITESSYNEQFF	TGTGCCAGTAGTATTACAGAGAGCTCCTACAATGAGCAGTTCTTC	few	TRBV19	NA	TRBJ2-1
CSAYSETSYEQYF	TGCAGTGCCTACAGCGAGACTTCCTACGAGCAGTACTTC	many	TRBV20-1	NA	TRBJ2-7
CASSPQRGVRDTQYF	TGCGCCAGCAGCCCTCAGCGGGGGGTCCGGGATACGCAGTATTTT	NA	TRBV5-1	TRBD2	TRBJ2-3
CASNRGTGRGNTIYF	TGTGCCAGTAATCGGGGGACAGGGCGCGGAAACACCATATATTTT	many	TRBV19	TRBD1	TRBJ1-3
CASSSGQGKETQYF	TGTGCCAGCAGCTCGGGACAGGGGAAAGAGACCCAGTACTTC	medium-sized	TRBV7-9	TRBD1	TRBJ2-5
CASSNLTSGAPYEQYF	TGTGCCAGCAGCAACTTGACTAGCGGAGCGCCTTACGAGCAGTACTTC	many	TRBV21-1	NA	TRBJ2-7
CASSLGAHNSPLHF	TGTGCCAGCAGTTTAGGTGCCCATAATTCACCCCTCCACTTT	many	TRBV28	NA	TRBJ1-6
CSASYASSYEQYF	TGCAGTGCTAGTTATGCGTCCTCCTACGAGCAGTACTTC	few	TRBV20-1	NA	TRBJ2-7
CASSFRTGGGTDTQYF	TGCGCCAGCAGCTTCCGAACAGGTGGAGGAACAGATACGCAGTATTTT	NA	TRBV5-1	NA	TRBJ2-3
CASSFGGMGEQFF	TGTGCCAGCAGCTTTGGGGGGATGGGTGAGCAGTTCTTC	many	TRBV11-2	NA	TRBJ2-1